A single sample is the source of the 30 T cell receptor beta chains below, sequenced in a study of cytomegalovirus exposure and HLA in healthy donors. The PCR employed 60 Vbeta primers together with 13 Jbeta primers. Generated by immunoSEQ multiplex PCR, the TCRdb table keeps only in-frame clones and is missing some. The sample shows more than 110,000 clones, roughly 78% of them seen only once. Sequencing input: PBMCs. The receptors stem from a man under 40 in good health and CMV-seronegative.

This clone was found many times. The rearrangement joins TRBV28 to TRBJ2-7; TRBD2 matches at 7 bases. CDR1 and CDR2 from the germline V gene are MDHEN and SYDVKM. This CDR3 comprises 12 residues. Trimming cost V 5 bases and J 7 bases; bases outside gene matches: 5. In DNA, the CDR3 is TGTGCCAGCAGTAGGGAGGGCATAGAGCAGTACTTC. Residues: CASSREGIEQYF.

The rearrangement joins TRBV5-1 to TRBJ2-5; possible D gene TRBD2, 6 bases. The germline V gene encodes CDR1 SGHRS and CDR2 YFSETQ. The CDR3 consists of 15 residues. V dropped 0 bases and J dropped 2 bases, with 11 bases sitting between them. The CDR3 loop is CASSLGGVRQETQYF. As DNA, the CDR3 is TGCGCCAGCAGCTTGGGGGGGGTAAGGCAAGAGACCCAGTACTTC.

The chain couples TRBV27 to TRBJ2-1; the D gene is possibly TRBD1 (5 bases). V dropped 4 bases and J dropped 3 bases, with 10 bases sitting between them. The germline V gene has CDR1 MNHEY and CDR2 SMNVEV (reference sequence). The CDR3 spans 14 residues. CDR3 DNA: TGTGCCAGCAGTTGGGGCCCTGACTACAATGAGCAGTTCTTC. It specifies CASSWGPDYNEQFF.

This clone was counted a few times. This chain uses TRBV4-1 with TRBJ1-4, with 8 bases that match TRBD1. The V gene end was trimmed by 1 base and the J gene end by 9 bases; junction bases not matched to a gene: 13. The germline V gene has CDR1 MGHRA and CDR2 YSYEKL. The length of the CDR3 is 17 residues. For the CDR3, the DNA is TGCGCCAGCAGCCAAGCTGGACCCGGACAGGGAGACCAAAAACTGTTTTTT. Translating it yields CASSQAGPGQGDQKLFF.

The chain couples TRBV10-3 to TRBJ2-7; TRBD1 matches 8 bases. J was trimmed by 5 bases and V by 6 bases; bases with no gene match: 9. The CDR3 loop spans 14 amino acids. Germline V CDR1 and CDR2: ENHRY, SYGVKD. CDR3 nucleotides: TGTGCCATCAGGCTTTCAGGGGGCCAGGACGAGCAGTACTTC. It translates to CAIRLSGGQDEQYF.

V usage is TRBV9 and J usage is TRBJ2-3; D is unresolved. V lost 0 bases and J lost 2, with 4 bases in between. CDR1 and CDR2 from the germline V gene are SGDLS and YYNGEE. This CDR3 comprises 13 residues. The DNA of the CDR3 is TGTGCCAGCAGCGTAGGCGTCACAGATACGCAGTATTTT. It encodes CASSVGVTDTQYF.

The sample holds a few counts of this clone. The gene calls are TRBV7-2 and TRBJ2-3; TRBD2 matches at 10 bases. Per germline, CDR1 SGHTA and CDR2 FQGNSA. J lost 6 bases, V lost 2 bases, and 8 bases had no gene match. The CDR3 has 16 residues. The CDR3 region is CASSLRERGGEDTQYF. The CDR3 nucleotides read TGTGCCAGCAGCTTAAGGGAGCGGGGGGGCGAGGATACGCAGTATTTT.

This clone was observed a few times. This chain links TRBV27 with TRBJ1-1; no firm D call. Between the trimmed V and J ends, which lost 3 bases and 8 bases, there was a span of 10 bases. This CDR3 region has 12 residues. Germline values: CDR1 MNHEY, CDR2 SMNVEV (reference sequence). This CDR3 reads CASSFLGREAFF. The CDR3 DNA reads TGTGCCAGCAGTTTCCTCGGTCGCGAAGCTTTCTTT.

This chain links TRBV19 with TRBJ2-7; TRBD1 aligns across 7 bases. The germline CDR1 and CDR2 sequences are LNHDA and SQIVND (reference sequence). V lost 4 bases and J lost 0; bases outside the gene matches: 9. The CDR3 has 16 amino acids. This CDR3 reads CASSTPGQTSSYEQYF. In DNA, the CDR3 is TGTGCCAGTAGTACTCCGGGACAGACGAGCTCCTACGAGCAGTACTTC.

This chain links TRBV9 with TRBJ2-7, with TRBD2 as a possible D gene (6 bases). CDR1 SGDLS and CDR2 YYNGEE come from the germline V gene. The CDR3 contains 15 residues. Trimming took 0 bases from V and 4 from J, leaving 14 bases between them. CDR3 in amino acids: CASSVGVGGRYEQYF. The CDR3 DNA is TGTGCCAGCAGCGTAGGGGTGGGAGGCCGGTACGAGCAGTACTTC.

This clone showed up just once. The V and J genes are TRBV19 and TRBJ2-5; D is ambiguous. The germline V gene has CDR1 LNHDA and CDR2 SQIVND (reference sequence). The V end lost 5 bases, the J end lost 8 bases, and 6 bases lay between the germline ends. The CDR3 sequence is 10 residues long. The CDR3 spells CASSPLTQYF. The CDR3 coding sequence is TGTGCCAGTAGTCCCCTCACCCAGTACTTC.

This clone was detected only once. The chain joins TRBV21-1 to TRBJ1-2; the table's D call, TRBD1, has no DNA check behind it. TRBV21-1 is a pseudogene segment. CDR3 size: 18 residues. The CDR3 reads CASSDPMGQGVPTYGYTF. CDR3 DNA: TGTGCCAGCAGTGATCCTATGGGACAGGGGGTGCCTACCTATGGCTACACCTTC.

V usage is TRBV2 and J usage is TRBJ2-1; a possible D gene is TRBD2 (6 bases). Trimming took 7 bases from V and 0 from J, leaving 16 bases between them. Germline CDR1 SNHLY, CDR2 FYNNEI. There are 16 residues in the CDR3. CDR3 sequence (DNA): TGTGCCAGCAAAGGGGAGGTCCCAAACTCCTACAATGAGCAGTTCTTC. Amino acid sequence: CASKGEVPNSYNEQFF.

The count of this clone is one. The chain is built from TRBV28 and TRBJ2-3; D unclear. Germline assignment: CDR1 MDHEN and CDR2 SYDVKM. The CDR3 length is 14 residues. Trimming took 6 bases from V and 2 from J, leaving 12 bases between them. CDR3 in amino acids: CASRNGGATDTQYF. The DNA for the CDR3 is TGTGCCAGCAGAAACGGCGGTGCCACAGATACGCAGTATTTT.

This chain joins TRBV4-1 and TRBJ2-1, with D tentatively TRBD2 (6 bases). With 1 base removed from V and 1 base from J, the gap between germline ends came to 11 bases. There are 16 residues in the CDR3. Germline CDR1 and CDR2: MGHRA and YSYEKL. The CDR3 loop reads CASSQVGGGSYNEQFF. The CDR3 nucleotides are TGCGCCAGCAGCCAAGTTGGGGGAGGTTCCTACAATGAGCAGTTCTTC.

The V call is TRBV11-2, the J call TRBJ1-2; maybe TRBD1 (5 bases). The CDR3 runs 14 residues. Germline loops: CDR1 SGHAT, CDR2 FQNNGV. V lost 3 bases and J lost 7, with 15 bases in between. CDR3 DNA: TGTGCCAGCAGCTTGGGCGGGGCCTCCGCTGGCTACACCTTC. As protein: CASSLGGASAGYTF.

This clone was observed once. The chain links TRBV7-2 to TRBJ1-4; D is possibly TRBD1 (6 bases). Germline CDR1 is SGHTA and CDR2 is FQGNSA. V lost 6 bases, J lost 4 bases, and 9 bases lay in between. This CDR3 region has 13 residues. The CDR3 sequence is CASRDRLNEKLFF. In DNA, the CDR3 is TGTGCCAGCAGGGACAGACTTAATGAAAAACTGTTTTTT. Full variable domain (remainder filled in from reference TRBV7-2 and TRBJ1-4): GAGVSQSPSNKVTEKGKDVELRCDPISGHTALYWYRQSLGQGLEFLIYFQGNSAPDKSGLPSDRFSAERTGGSVSTLTIQRTQQEDSAVYLCASRDRLNEKLFFGSGTQLSVL.

This chain connects TRBV5-1 to TRBJ2-2, with TRBD1 matching 8 bases. The V and J ends lost 2 bases and 5 bases, in that order; junction bases with no gene match: 17. CDR1 and CDR2 from the germline V gene are SGHRS and YFSETQ. The CDR3 extends over 19 amino acids. CDR3 sequence (DNA): TGCGCCAGCAGCTTTTGGTTTAATTCGTCAGGGGGCCTGACCGGGGAGCTGTTTTTT. Encoded protein: CASSFWFNSSGGLTGELFF.

About this clone: One junction end does not reproduce the germline sequence, and a read error may be involved. The chain uses TRBV25-1 and TRBJ2-1, with TRBD2 matching 12 bases. Germline V gene data show CDR1 as MGHDK and CDR2 as SYGVNS. CDR3 size: 13 residues. The CDR3 region has the DNA TGTGCCAGCGGACTAGCGGGATACACTGAGCAGTTCTTC. Its translation is CASGLAGYTEQFF.

V and J are TRBV5-6 and TRBJ2-7; maybe TRBD2 (6 bases). The germline V gene has CDR1 SGHDT and CDR2 YYEEEE. V lost 4 bases and J 0 bases, leaving 17 bases between the germline ends. The CDR3 has 16 amino acids. CDR3: CASSPPGEESSYEQYF. CDR3 nucleotides: TGTGCCAGCAGCCCGCCTGGGGAGGAAAGCTCCTACGAGCAGTACTTC.

V and J are TRBV7-7 and TRBJ2-2; D might be TRBD2 (6 bases). V was trimmed by 1 base and J by 5 bases, leaving 8 bases between them. The CDR3 has 14 amino acids. Germline CDR1 SSHAT, CDR2 FNYEAQ (reference sequence). The CDR3 sequence is CASSLGRGTGELFF. DNA for the CDR3: TGTGCCAGCAGCTTAGGGAGGGGAACCGGGGAGCTGTTTTTT.

This chain joins TRBV29-1 and TRBJ2-5; TRBD2 is a possible D gene (5 bases). Trimming took off 4 bases at V and 5 bases at J, with 14 bases between the two ends. CDR1 is SQVTM, CDR2 ANQGSEA, per germline. This CDR3 region has 13 residues. CDR3 bases: TGCAGCGTTGGATCCCCCGGGATGGAGACCCAGTACTTC. Amino acids: CSVGSPGMETQYF.

This chain joins TRBV5-1 and TRBJ2-1; 11 nucleotides agree with TRBD2. With V trimmed by 0 bases and J by 4 bases, 3 bases remained unmatched. Germline V lookup: CDR1 SGHRS, CDR2 YFSETQ. The CDR3 covers 16 residues. The CDR3 nucleotides read TGCGCCAGCAGCTTGGTGGCTAGCGGGGGGTACAATGAGCAGTTCTTC. The encoded protein is CASSLVASGGYNEQFF.

The rearrangement uses TRBV25-1 and TRBJ2-3, with D unresolved. The CDR3 is 14 amino acids. V was clipped by 5 bases and J by 4 bases, with 13 bases between them. From germline, CDR1 is MGHDK and CDR2 SYGVNS. The CDR3 DNA is TGTGCCAGCAGTTCGAATTACCAGGCAGATACGCAGTATTTT. Amino acids: CASSSNYQADTQYF.

This sequence joins TRBV2 and TRBJ1-1; unclear D gene. Per germline, CDR1 SNHLY and CDR2 FYNNEI. Trimming took off 1 base at V and 8 bases at J, with 8 bases between the two ends. This CDR3 is built from 12 residues. CDR3 nucleotide sequence: TGTGCCAGCAGTGAAGAGAGGAAGGAAGCTTTCTTT. Translated: CASSEERKEAFF.

Turning to this clone: At one end, the junction sequence differs from germline, possibly due to a read error. The genes are TRBV5-6 and TRBJ1-6; 9 positions agree with TRBD1. The CDR3 spans 14 residues. Germline V gives CDR1 SGHDT, CDR2 YYEEEE. The CDR3: CASSFGTGLSSLHF. Written as DNA, the CDR3 is TGTGCCAGCAGCTTCGGGACAGGGCTTTCATCCCTCCACTTT.

The genes are TRBV6-1 and TRBJ2-5, with D possibly being TRBD1 (5 bases). Germline CDR1 MNHNS, CDR2 SASEGT. Trimming cost V 3 bases and J 5 bases, with 16 bases left between them. The CDR3 consists of 15 residues. CDR3 protein: CASSEDYRSGETQYF. CDR3 coding DNA: TGTGCCAGCAGTGAGGATTACAGGAGTGGCGAGACCCAGTACTTC.

This chain links TRBV19 with TRBJ1-1, with TRBD1 as a possible D gene (5 bases). The CDR3 has 13 residues. Germline lookup yields CDR1 LNHDA and CDR2 SQIVND (reference sequence). The V gene lost 5 bases and the J gene lost 5 bases, with 12 bases spanning the gap. DNA of the CDR3: TGTGCCAGTAGTTCCGGGACTCCAACTGAAGCTTTCTTT. Protein sequence: CASSSGTPTEAFF.

This clone was observed a handful of times. The V gene is TRBV5-5, the J gene TRBJ1-2; possibly TRBD1 for D (5 bases). CDR1 is SGHKS, CDR2 YYEKEE, per germline (reference sequence). The CDR3 is 13 amino acids. V dropped 4 bases and J dropped 6 bases, with 13 bases sitting between them. Here the CDR3 DNA reads TGTGCCAGCAGCCAGGGTTGGCCCAATGGCTACACCTTC. Protein product: CASSQGWPNGYTF.

The chain is built from TRBV4-2 and TRBJ1-4, with no clear D. The CDR3 totals 14 residues. The germline V gene has CDR1 LGHNA and CDR2 YNFKEQ. Trimming stripped 0 bases from V and 8 bases from J, with 10 bases between. CDR3 sequence (DNA): TGTGCCAGCAGCCAAGACTCGCGAGGGGAAAAACTGTTTTTT. This gives the protein CASSQDSRGEKLFF.